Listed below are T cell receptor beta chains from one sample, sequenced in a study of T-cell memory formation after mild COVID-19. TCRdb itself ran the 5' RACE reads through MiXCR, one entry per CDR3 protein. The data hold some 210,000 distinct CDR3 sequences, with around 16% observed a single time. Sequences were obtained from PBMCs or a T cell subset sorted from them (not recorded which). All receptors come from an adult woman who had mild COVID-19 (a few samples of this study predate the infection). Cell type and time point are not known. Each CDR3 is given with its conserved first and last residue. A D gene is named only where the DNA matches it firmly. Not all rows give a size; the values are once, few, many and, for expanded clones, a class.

CDR3aa: CASSLVGSGRTDTQYF
CDR3nt: TGCGCCAGCAGCTTGGTCGGTAGCGGGAGGACAGATACGCAGTATTTT
d_gene: TRBD2
j_gene: TRBJ2-3
v_gene: TRBV5-1
abundance: few

CDR3aa: CASSLGAGFGEQFF
CDR3nt: TGTGCCAGCAGCCTAGGGGCAGGGTTCGGTGAGCAGTTCTTC
d_gene: -
j_gene: TRBJ2-1
v_gene: TRBV7-2
abundance: -

CDR3aa: CASRNGARDTQYF
CDR3nt: TGCGCCAGCAGAAATGGGGCCAGGGATACGCAGTATTTT
d_gene: -
j_gene: TRBJ2-3
v_gene: TRBV5-1
abundance: many

CDR3aa: CSARAGSSFSYEQYF
CDR3nt: TGCAGTGCTAGGGCTGGATCGTCATTCTCCTACGAGCAGTACTTC
d_gene: -
j_gene: TRBJ2-7
v_gene: TRBV20-1
abundance: -

CDR3aa: CAWSVGVNSDGETQYF
CDR3nt: TGTGCCTGGAGTGTAGGGGTAAATTCGGATGGAGAGACCCAGTACTTC
d_gene: -
j_gene: TRBJ2-5
v_gene: TRBV30
abundance: few

CDR3aa: CASSLALTSTDTQYF
CDR3nt: TGCGCCAGCAGCTTGGCTCTGACTTCCACAGATACGCAGTATTTT
d_gene: -
j_gene: TRBJ2-3
v_gene: TRBV5-1
abundance: -

CDR3aa: CASSLPQTGLADTQYF
CDR3nt: TGCGCCAGCAGCCTGCCTCAAACAGGGCTCGCAGATACGCAGTATTTT
d_gene: -
j_gene: TRBJ2-3
v_gene: TRBV5-1
abundance: few

CDR3aa: CASSHRQTYEQYF
CDR3nt: TGTGCCAGCTCTCATCGACAGACCTACGAGCAGTACTTC
d_gene: -
j_gene: TRBJ2-7
v_gene: TRBV18
abundance: -

CDR3aa: CASSYSTSTHFEAFF
CDR3nt: TGTGCCAGCAGTTACTCGACCTCGACCCATTTTGAAGCTTTCTTT
d_gene: -
j_gene: TRBJ1-1
v_gene: TRBV6-5
abundance: -

CDR3aa: CASTRALYEQYF
CDR3nt: TGTGCCAGCACCAGGGCCCTCTACGAGCAGTACTTC
d_gene: -
j_gene: TRBJ2-7
v_gene: TRBV12-3/TRBV12-4
abundance: -

CDR3aa: CASSLAGGGLRIF
CDR3nt: TGTGCCAGCAGCTTAGCCGGAGGGGGGCTCCGTATCTTC
d_gene: -
j_gene: TRBJ1-2
v_gene: TRBV7-2
abundance: many

CDR3aa: CASSYVGETQYF
CDR3nt: TGTGCCAGCAGTTACGTCGGGGAGACCCAGTACTTC
d_gene: -
j_gene: TRBJ2-5
v_gene: TRBV6-2/TRBV6-3
abundance: few

CDR3aa: CASRTSGSNEQFF
CDR3nt: TGTGCCAGCAGGACTAGCGGGAGCAATGAGCAGTTCTTC
d_gene: TRBD2
j_gene: TRBJ2-1
v_gene: TRBV27
abundance: -

CDR3aa: CASSPTGGIDGNTIYF
CDR3nt: TGTGCCAGCAGCCCGACAGGGGGCATAGATGGAAACACCATATATTTT
d_gene: TRBD1
j_gene: TRBJ1-3
v_gene: TRBV12-3/TRBV12-4
abundance: -

CDR3aa: CASSPRSPSPFTGELFF
CDR3nt: TGTGCCAGCAGCCCCCGGAGCCCTTCACCATTCACCGGGGAGCTGTTTTTT
d_gene: -
j_gene: TRBJ2-2
v_gene: TRBV9
abundance: many

CDR3aa: CASSWGQGLNTEAFF
CDR3nt: TGCGCCAGCAGCTGGGGACAGGGGCTGAACACTGAAGCTTTCTTT
d_gene: TRBD1
j_gene: TRBJ1-1
v_gene: TRBV5-1
abundance: -

CDR3aa: CASSLVAAGGETDTQYF
CDR3nt: TGTGCCAGCAGCTTAGTAGCAGCGGGAGGAGAGACAGATACGCAGTATTTT
d_gene: TRBD2
j_gene: TRBJ2-3
v_gene: TRBV7-2
abundance: once

CDR3aa: CASSLQGPGGYTF
CDR3nt: TGTGCCAGCAGTTTACAGGGGCCGGGCGGCTACACCTTC
d_gene: TRBD1
j_gene: TRBJ1-2
v_gene: TRBV6-5
abundance: -

CDR3aa: CASSERVGTSYNEQFF
CDR3nt: TGTGCCAGCAGTGAACGGGTCGGGACTAGTTACAATGAGCAGTTCTTC
d_gene: TRBD2
j_gene: TRBJ2-1
v_gene: TRBV6-1
abundance: many

CDR3aa: CASIPGTAYNEQFF
CDR3nt: TGTGCCAGCATCCCCGGGACAGCCTACAATGAGCAGTTCTTC
d_gene: TRBD1
j_gene: TRBJ2-1
v_gene: TRBV28
abundance: many

CDR3aa: CASSPRTGHYNSPLHF
CDR3nt: TGTGCCAGCAGCCCCCGGACAGGGCACTATAATTCACCCCTCCACTTT
d_gene: TRBD1
j_gene: TRBJ1-6
v_gene: TRBV6-5
abundance: many

CDR3aa: CASSARGWDSYEQYF
CDR3nt: TGTGCCAGCAGCGCGAGGGGGTGGGACTCCTACGAGCAGTACTTC
d_gene: -
j_gene: TRBJ2-7
v_gene: TRBV27
abundance: few

CDR3aa: CASSPAVDTQYF
CDR3nt: TGTGCCAGCAGCCCCGCGGTGGATACGCAGTATTTT
d_gene: -
j_gene: TRBJ2-3
v_gene: TRBV5-5
abundance: -

CDR3aa: CASSYMAGTYQETQYF
CDR3nt: TGTGCCAGCAGTTACATGGCGGGAACGTACCAAGAGACCCAGTACTTC
d_gene: -
j_gene: TRBJ2-5
v_gene: TRBV6-2/TRBV6-3
abundance: few

CDR3aa: CASSPSTNEKLFF
CDR3nt: TGTGCCAGCAGCCCCTCCACTAATGAAAAACTGTTTTTT
d_gene: -
j_gene: TRBJ1-4
v_gene: TRBV14
abundance: -

CDR3aa: CASSPRQDSYEQYF
CDR3nt: TGTGCCAGCAGTCCGAGACAGGACTCCTACGAGCAGTACTTC
d_gene: -
j_gene: TRBJ2-7
v_gene: TRBV27
abundance: -

CDR3aa: CAWSKDRGITEAFF
CDR3nt: TGTGCCTGGAGTAAGGACAGGGGTATCACTGAAGCTTTCTTT
d_gene: TRBD1
j_gene: TRBJ1-1
v_gene: TRBV30
abundance: many

CDR3aa: CASSPAGPAKRPQHF
CDR3nt: TGTGCCAGCAGCCCAGCCGGGCCCGCAAAGCGGCCCCAGCATTTT
d_gene: -
j_gene: TRBJ1-5
v_gene: TRBV6-2/TRBV6-3
abundance: -

CDR3aa: CASSLWHMDNQPQHF
CDR3nt: TGTGCCAGCAGCTTGTGGCACATGGACAATCAGCCCCAGCATTTT
d_gene: -
j_gene: TRBJ1-5
v_gene: TRBV5-6
abundance: many

CDR3aa: CSARDSREAFF
CDR3nt: TGCAGTGCTAGAGATTCAAGGGAAGCTTTCTTT
d_gene: -
j_gene: TRBJ1-1
v_gene: TRBV20-1
abundance: few

CDR3aa: CASSLTSEAFF
CDR3nt: TGTGCCAGCAGTTTAACGAGTGAAGCTTTCTTT
d_gene: -
j_gene: TRBJ1-1
v_gene: TRBV12-3/TRBV12-4
abundance: -

CDR3aa: CASSQDSRVSEQYF
CDR3nt: TGCGCCAGCAGCCAAGATTCCAGGGTCAGCGAGCAGTACTTC
d_gene: -
j_gene: TRBJ2-7
v_gene: TRBV4-3
abundance: many

CDR3aa: CASSQLLAGEQFF
CDR3nt: TGCGCCAGCAGCCAACTCCTAGCGGGAGAGCAGTTCTTC
d_gene: TRBD2
j_gene: TRBJ2-1
v_gene: TRBV4-3
abundance: -

CDR3aa: CASSLARINNEQFF
CDR3nt: TGTGCCAGCAGTTTGGCACGGATAAACAATGAGCAGTTCTTC
d_gene: -
j_gene: TRBJ2-1
v_gene: TRBV12-3/TRBV12-4
abundance: many

CDR3aa: CASSLRVYGYTF
CDR3nt: TGTGCCAGCAGCCTCAGGGTATATGGCTACACCTTC
d_gene: -
j_gene: TRBJ1-2
v_gene: TRBV7-4
abundance: many

CDR3aa: CASSVAGVAGELFF
CDR3nt: TGTGCCAGCAGTGTAGCGGGAGTAGCCGGGGAGCTGTTTTTT
d_gene: TRBD2
j_gene: TRBJ2-2
v_gene: TRBV28
abundance: -

CDR3aa: CASSYALTVNTEAFF
CDR3nt: TGTGCCAGCAGTTACGCCCTCACCGTGAACACTGAAGCTTTCTTT
d_gene: -
j_gene: TRBJ1-1
v_gene: TRBV6-5
abundance: -

CDR3aa: CASSLGPINPSYNEQFF
CDR3nt: TGCGCCAGCAGCTTAGGGCCCATAAATCCCTCCTACAATGAGCAGTTCTTC
d_gene: -
j_gene: TRBJ2-1
v_gene: TRBV5-1
abundance: few

CDR3aa: CASSPQAGRYEQYF
CDR3nt: TGTGCCAGCAGCCCCCAAGCGGGAAGATACGAGCAGTACTTC
d_gene: TRBD2
j_gene: TRBJ2-7
v_gene: TRBV7-2
abundance: -

CDR3aa: CASSLYRGRSTGELFF
CDR3nt: TGTGCCAGCAGCTTATACAGGGGGCGTAGCACCGGGGAGCTGTTTTTT
d_gene: TRBD1
j_gene: TRBJ2-2
v_gene: TRBV7-9
abundance: -

CDR3aa: CASSAAGTSTDTQYF
CDR3nt: TGTGCCAGCAGCGCAGCGGGGACTAGCACAGATACGCAGTATTTT
d_gene: TRBD2
j_gene: TRBJ2-3
v_gene: TRBV7-2
abundance: few

CDR3aa: CASSSFGNTGELFF
CDR3nt: TGCGCCAGCAGCTCTTTCGGTAACACCGGGGAGCTGTTTTTT
d_gene: -
j_gene: TRBJ2-2
v_gene: TRBV5-1
abundance: -

CDR3aa: CASIEQGRKPEQYF
CDR3nt: TGTGCCAGCATCGAGCAGGGAAGGAAGCCCGAGCAGTACTTC
d_gene: -
j_gene: TRBJ2-7
v_gene: TRBV6-1
abundance: -

CDR3aa: CASSRTSGAHEQYF
CDR3nt: TGTGCCAGCAGCCGGACTAGCGGGGCACACGAGCAGTACTTC
d_gene: TRBD2
j_gene: TRBJ2-7
v_gene: TRBV7-8
abundance: -

CDR3aa: CASRRRDPYNEQFF
CDR3nt: TGTGCCAGCAGAAGACGGGACCCTTACAATGAGCAGTTCTTC
d_gene: -
j_gene: TRBJ2-1
v_gene: TRBV6-5
abundance: few

CDR3aa: CASSLSGTGYNEQFF
CDR3nt: TGTGCCAGCAGCTTGAGCGGGACAGGGTACAATGAGCAGTTCTTC
d_gene: TRBD1
j_gene: TRBJ2-1
v_gene: TRBV7-2
abundance: few

CDR3aa: CASSHEQGVSTEAFF
CDR3nt: TGTGCCAGCAGCCACGAGCAGGGCGTCAGCACTGAAGCTTTCTTT
d_gene: -
j_gene: TRBJ1-1
v_gene: TRBV4-2
abundance: -

CDR3aa: CSARQGIANEKLFF
CDR3nt: TGCAGTGCTCGACAGGGAATTGCTAATGAAAAACTGTTTTTT
d_gene: TRBD1
j_gene: TRBJ1-4
v_gene: TRBV20-1
abundance: -

CDR3aa: CASSLEGTAHNEQFF
CDR3nt: TGCGCCAGCAGCTTGGAAGGGACGGCGCACAATGAGCAGTTCTTC
d_gene: -
j_gene: TRBJ2-1
v_gene: TRBV5-1
abundance: -

CDR3aa: CASSPGPQVPKDTQYF
CDR3nt: TGTGCCAGCAGCCCGGGACCCCAGGTTCCCAAAGATACGCAGTATTTT
d_gene: -
j_gene: TRBJ2-3
v_gene: TRBV2
abundance: -

CDR3aa: CSVDRTGAFF
CDR3nt: TGCAGCGTTGATCGGACTGGGGCTTTCTTT
d_gene: -
j_gene: TRBJ1-1
v_gene: TRBV29-1
abundance: few

CDR3aa: CASSLVSGGSYNSPLHF
CDR3nt: TGTGCCAGCAGCTTAGTCTCCGGGGGCTCCTATAATTCACCCCTCCACTTT
d_gene: -
j_gene: TRBJ1-6
v_gene: TRBV7-2
abundance: -

CDR3aa: CATSGGRGEWNSNQPQHF
CDR3nt: TGTGCCACCAGTGGTGGTAGGGGAGAGTGGAATAGCAATCAGCCCCAGCATTTT
d_gene: -
j_gene: TRBJ1-5
v_gene: TRBV24-1
abundance: few

CDR3aa: CASSSLAGGRETQYF
CDR3nt: TGTGCCAGCAGCTCACTAGCGGGAGGGCGCGAGACCCAGTACTTC
d_gene: TRBD2
j_gene: TRBJ2-5
v_gene: TRBV7-2
abundance: -